These T cell receptor beta chains were read from a single sample in a study of blood T cell repertoires in COVID-19. Profiling relied on immunoSEQ multiplex PCR, and the TCRdb table lists in-frame clones only, not all of them. The table includes about 110,000 clones, roughly 85% detected once. The sequencing input was peripheral blood. These receptors were taken from a human donor in a cohort sampled during active COVID-19. The CDR3 runs from the conserved cysteine through the conserved F or W. The D gene is left open where the match is weak. The size field is filled for only some rows; it gives once, few, many or a size class.

TRBV5-1	TRBD1	NA	TRBJ1-4	CASSPGGTGGGDEKLFF	TGCGCCAGCAGCCCGGGGGGGACAGGGGGCGGCGATGAAAAACTGTTTTTT
TRBV7-9	NA	NA	TRBJ2-7	CASSFGELYEQYF	TGTGCCAGCAGCTTTGGGGAGTTATACGAGCAGTACTTC
TRBV11-2	NA	NA	TRBJ2-3	CASSPVEGSTDTQYF	TGTGCCAGCAGCCCGGTTGAGGGTAGCACAGATACGCAGTATTTT
TRBV5-4	NA	NA	TRBJ1-6	CASSDTGHGRNSPLHF	TGTGCCAGCAGCGACACGGGACACGGACGCAATTCACCCCTCCACTTT
TRBV7-8	NA	NA	TRBJ1-5	CASSLERTVFNQPQHF	TGTGCCAGCAGCTTAGAACGGACTGTATTCAATCAGCCCCAGCATTTT
TRBV28	NA	once	TRBJ2-5	CASSGGAYTRETQYF	TGTGCCAGCAGTGGGGGGGCCTATACGAGAGAGACCCAGTACTTC
TRBV5-6	NA	NA	TRBJ2-1	CASSLEGLGDNNEQFF	TGTGCCAGCAGCTTGGAAGGATTGGGGGACAACAATGAGCAGTTCTTC
TRBV5-3	TRBD1	NA	TRBJ2-7	CARSLEARDRGRIYEQYF	TGTGCCAGAAGCTTGGAAGCCCGAGACAGGGGACGGATATACGAGCAGTACTTC
TRBV19	NA	NA	TRBJ1-3	CASSIGGSSGNTIYF	TGTGCCAGTAGTATAGGCGGATCCTCTGGAAACACCATATATTTT
TRBV7-8	NA	NA	TRBJ1-1	CASSTFTVNTEAFF	TGTGCCAGCAGTACCTTTACAGTAAACACTGAAGCTTTCTTT
TRBV9	TRBD1	NA	TRBJ2-5	CASSPLDRGEETQYF	TGTGCCAGCAGCCCCTTGGACAGGGGCGAAGAGACCCAGTACTTC
TRBV28	TRBD1	NA	TRBJ1-5	CASRKTGASNQPQHF	TGTGCCAGCCGAAAGACAGGGGCTAGCAATCAGCCCCAGCATTTT
TRBV5-6	TRBD1	NA	TRBJ1-4	CASSSIGTGNEKLFF	TGTGCCAGCAGCTCCATCGGGACAGGGAATGAAAAACTGTTTTTT
TRBV18	NA	NA	TRBJ1-1	CASSQSGGVNTEAFF	TGTGCCAGCTCTCAAAGCGGGGGGGTTAACACTGAAGCTTTCTTT
TRBV29-1	TRBD1	NA	TRBJ2-7	CSVGTGAYEQYF	TGCAGCGTTGGTACAGGGGCGTACGAGCAGTACTTC
TRBV19	TRBD2	NA	TRBJ2-2	CASSTSLAGRGELFF	TGTGCCAGTAGTACCTCATTAGCGGGACGGGGGGAGCTGTTTTTT
TRBV5-1	NA	NA	TRBJ2-2	CASSLRADRTGELFF	TGCGCCAGCAGCTTGAGGGCGGACAGAACCGGGGAGCTGTTTTTT
TRBV6-2/TRBV6-3	NA	once	TRBJ2-1	CASSYSLGTPVEQFF	TGTGCCAGCAGTTACTCCCTCGGGACTCCGGTTGAGCAGTTCTTC
TRBV12-5	TRBD1	NA	TRBJ1-1	CASGLATGTGRANTEAFF	TGTGCTAGTGGTTTGGCAACCGGGACAGGGAGGGCAAACACTGAAGCTTTCTTT
TRBV27	NA	NA	TRBJ2-3	CASKTASSGKDTQYF	TGTGCCAGCAAGACGGCCTCCTCCGGGAAAGATACGCAGTATTTT
TRBV5-4	TRBD1	NA	TRBJ2-2	CASSSGTGGYLPYGGELFF	TGTGCCAGCAGCTCAGGGACAGGGGGCTATCTACCTTACGGCGGGGAGCTGTTTTTT
TRBV7-3	NA	NA	TRBJ2-3	CASSLIGADTQYF	TGTGCCAGCAGCTTAATAGGAGCGGATACGCAGTATTTT
TRBV27	NA	medium-sized	TRBJ2-7	CASSLRTESSYEQYF	TGTGCCAGCAGTTTAAGGACAGAAAGCTCCTACGAGCAGTACTTC
TRBV6-5	NA	NA	TRBJ2-1	CASSTLSPENEQFF	TGTGCCAGCAGTACATTGAGCCCGGAGAATGAGCAGTTCTTC
TRBV11-2	TRBD2	once	TRBJ2-7	CASSSAGTSYYEQYF	TGTGCCAGCAGCTCGGCCGGGACTAGCTATTACGAGCAGTACTTC
TRBV5-1	NA	NA	TRBJ1-1	CASSIQPGGGNAAFF	TGCGCCAGCAGCATACAACCCGGGGGGGGGAATGCAGCTTTCTTT
TRBV9	NA	NA	TRBJ1-1	CASSVEPGLNTEAFF	TGTGCCAGCAGCGTAGAGCCGGGGTTGAACACTGAAGCTTTCTTT
TRBV7-9	TRBD1	few	TRBJ1-2	CASSLPGTAAGGYTF	TGTGCCAGCAGCTTACCCGGGACAGCGGCGGGCGGCTACACCTTC
TRBV7-9	NA	NA	TRBJ1-1	CASSLDGGTDTEAFF	TGTGCCAGCAGCTTAGATGGGGGGACGGACACTGAAGCTTTCTTT
TRBV29-1	TRBD1	NA	TRBJ1-1	CSASGTGGGLDTEAFF	TGCAGCGCTAGTGGGACAGGGGGGGGTTTGGACACTGAAGCTTTCTTT
TRBV5-5	TRBD2	NA	TRBJ2-2	CASSLFLAGNTGELFF	TGTGCCAGCAGCTTGTTCCTAGCGGGGAACACCGGGGAGCTGTTTTTT
TRBV19	NA	NA	TRBJ2-2	CASSRSRVWDTGELFF	TGTGCCAGTAGTAGGTCCCGGGTCTGGGACACCGGGGAGCTGTTTTTT
TRBV12-3/TRBV12-4	NA	NA	TRBJ1-1	CASSPQMNTEAFF	TGTGCCAGCAGTCCCCAAATGAACACTGAAGCTTTCTTT
TRBV6-5	TRBD1	NA	TRBJ1-5	CASRLTGVRQPQHF	TGTGCCAGCAGGTTGACAGGGGTTCGTCAGCCCCAGCATTTT
TRBV30	TRBD1	NA	TRBJ1-5	CAWDRDRQPQHF	TGTGCCTGGGACAGGGATCGACAGCCCCAGCATTTT
TRBV7-8	NA	NA	TRBJ2-7	CASSVQISGYEQYF	TGTGCCAGCAGCGTACAGATTAGCGGCTACGAGCAGTACTTC
TRBV5-1	NA	NA	TRBJ1-3	CASSPDSDSGNTIYF	TGCGCCAGCAGCCCGGACAGTGACTCTGGAAACACCATATATTTT
TRBV2	NA	NA	TRBJ1-4	CASRLDSASEKLFF	TGTGCCAGCAGATTGGACAGTGCATCGGAAAAACTGTTTTTT
TRBV6-6	NA	NA	TRBJ1-5	CASSAPGNNQPQHF	TGTGCCAGCAGTGCTCCAGGGAATAATCAGCCCCAGCATTTT
TRBV27	NA	NA	TRBJ1-5	CASSRKRVAGEFVQPQHF	TGTGCCAGCAGTCGCAAAAGGGTGGCAGGGGAATTCGTACAGCCCCAGCATTTT
TRBV2	TRBD1	NA	TRBJ1-2	CASSEALWATGNYGYTF	TGTGCCAGCAGTGAAGCTCTCTGGGCGACAGGGAACTATGGCTACACCTTC
TRBV7-3	NA	NA	TRBJ2-1	CASSLDSTGFNEQFF	TGTGCCAGCAGCTTGGATTCGACAGGCTTCAATGAGCAGTTCTTC
TRBV3-1/TRBV3-2	NA	NA	TRBJ1-1	CASSERQPNTEAFF	TGTGCCAGCAGCGAGAGACAGCCGAACACTGAAGCTTTCTTT
TRBV4-3	TRBD1	NA	TRBJ1-5	CASSQRTGNQPQHF	TGCGCCAGCAGCCAACGGACAGGGAATCAGCCCCAGCATTTT
TRBV6-5	NA	NA	TRBJ1-1	CASNPGREAEAFF	TGTGCCAGCAACCCGGGGAGGGAAGCTGAAGCTTTCTTT
TRBV7-8	NA	NA	TRBJ2-5	CASTHRSGSQETQYF	TGTGCCAGCACCCACCGATCAGGGTCCCAAGAGACCCAGTACTTC
TRBV18	TRBD2	NA	TRBJ2-4	CASSPPDGRDKNIQYF	TGTGCCAGCTCACCACCAGACGGGAGGGACAAAAACATTCAGTACTTC
TRBV18	NA	NA	TRBJ1-1	CASSPPMNTEAFF	TGTGCCAGCTCACCACCCATGAACACTGAAGCTTTCTTT
TRBV7-9	TRBD2	NA	TRBJ2-7	CASSPTSGRTRISYEQYF	TGTGCCAGCAGTCCGACTAGCGGGAGGACCCGGATCTCCTACGAGCAGTACTTC
TRBV5-1	TRBD1	NA	TRBJ2-7	CASSLTGTGSSYEQYF	TGCGCCAGCAGCTTGACCGGGACAGGGTCATCCTACGAGCAGTACTTC
TRBV5-1	TRBD1	NA	TRBJ2-5	CASSLWQGAGETQYF	TGCGCCAGCAGCTTGTGGCAGGGGGCGGGGGAGACCCAGTACTTC
TRBV7-9	NA	few	TRBJ1-1	CASSLLTENTEAFF	TGTGCCAGCAGCTTACTTACAGAGAACACTGAAGCTTTCTTT
TRBV5-1	TRBD1	NA	TRBJ1-2	CASSLGETGNGYTF	TGCGCCAGCAGCTTAGGGGAGACAGGGAACGGCTACACCTTC